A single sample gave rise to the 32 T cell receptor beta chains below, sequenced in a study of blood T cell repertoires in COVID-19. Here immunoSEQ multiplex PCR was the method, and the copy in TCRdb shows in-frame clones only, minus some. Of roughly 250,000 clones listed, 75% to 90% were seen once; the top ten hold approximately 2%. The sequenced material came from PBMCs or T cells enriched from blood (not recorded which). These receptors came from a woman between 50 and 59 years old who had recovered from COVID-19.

CDR3 bases: TGTGCCAGCAGCGGGGACAGGGGAAACACCATATATTTT. This codes for CASSGDRGNTIYF. This rearrangement joins TRBV2 to TRBJ1-3; 8 bases agree with TRBD1. The J segment lost 4 bases and the V segment lost 6 bases, leaving 2 bases of the junction unmatched. This CDR3 has 13 amino acids. The germline V gene has CDR1 SNHLY and CDR2 FYNNEI.

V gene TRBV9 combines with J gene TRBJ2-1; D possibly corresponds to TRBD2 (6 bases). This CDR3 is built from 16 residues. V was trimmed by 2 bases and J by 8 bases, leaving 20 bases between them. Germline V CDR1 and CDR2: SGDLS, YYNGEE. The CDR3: CASSVEGRTWGDEQFF. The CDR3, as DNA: TGTGCCAGCAGCGTCGAGGGTCGGACCTGGGGGGATGAGCAGTTCTTC.

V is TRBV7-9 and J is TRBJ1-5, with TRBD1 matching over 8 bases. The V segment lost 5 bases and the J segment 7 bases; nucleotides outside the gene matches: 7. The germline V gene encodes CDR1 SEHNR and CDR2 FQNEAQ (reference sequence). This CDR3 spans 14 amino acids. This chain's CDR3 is CASSPDRDGQPQHF. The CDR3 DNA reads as TGTGCCAGCAGCCCGGACAGGGATGGACAGCCCCAGCATTTT.

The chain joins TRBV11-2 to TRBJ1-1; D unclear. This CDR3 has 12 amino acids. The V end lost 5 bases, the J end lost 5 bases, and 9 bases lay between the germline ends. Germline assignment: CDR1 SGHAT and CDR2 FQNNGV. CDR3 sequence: CASSRGLTEAFF. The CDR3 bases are TGTGCCAGCAGCCGAGGGCTTACTGAAGCTTTCTTT.

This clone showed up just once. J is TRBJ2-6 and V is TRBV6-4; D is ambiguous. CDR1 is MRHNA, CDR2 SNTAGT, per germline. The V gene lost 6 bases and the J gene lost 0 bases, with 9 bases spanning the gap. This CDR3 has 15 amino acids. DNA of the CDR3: TGTGCCAGCAGCCCCGGTTTCTCTGGGGCCAACGTCCTGACTTTC. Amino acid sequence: CASSPGFSGANVLTF.

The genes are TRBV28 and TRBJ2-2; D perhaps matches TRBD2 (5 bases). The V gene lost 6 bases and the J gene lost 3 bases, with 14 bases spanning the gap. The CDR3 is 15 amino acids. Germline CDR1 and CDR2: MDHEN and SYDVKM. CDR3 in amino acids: CASSPRAEYTGELFF. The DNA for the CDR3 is TGTGCCAGCAGCCCGCGGGCAGAGTACACCGGGGAGCTGTTTTTT.

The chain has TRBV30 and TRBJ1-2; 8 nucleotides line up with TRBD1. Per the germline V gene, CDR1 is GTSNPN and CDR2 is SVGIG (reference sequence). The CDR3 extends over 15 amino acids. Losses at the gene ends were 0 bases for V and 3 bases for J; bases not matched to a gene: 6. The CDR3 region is CAWSVDRGMHYGYTF. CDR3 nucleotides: TGTGCCTGGAGTGTCGACAGGGGAATGCACTATGGCTACACCTTC.

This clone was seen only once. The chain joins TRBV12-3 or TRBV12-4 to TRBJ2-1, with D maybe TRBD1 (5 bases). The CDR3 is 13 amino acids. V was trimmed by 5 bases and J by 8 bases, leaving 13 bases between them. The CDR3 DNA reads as TGTGCCAGCAGTACCAGCAGGGAACATGAGCAGTTCTTC. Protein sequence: CASSTSREHEQFF.

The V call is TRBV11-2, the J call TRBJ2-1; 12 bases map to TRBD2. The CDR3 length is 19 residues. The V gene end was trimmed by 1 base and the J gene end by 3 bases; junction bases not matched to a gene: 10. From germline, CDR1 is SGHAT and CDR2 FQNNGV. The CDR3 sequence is CASSLVTSGRQPNYNEQFF. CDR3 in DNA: TGTGCCAGCAGCTTAGTAACTAGCGGGAGGCAACCTAACTACAATGAGCAGTTCTTC.

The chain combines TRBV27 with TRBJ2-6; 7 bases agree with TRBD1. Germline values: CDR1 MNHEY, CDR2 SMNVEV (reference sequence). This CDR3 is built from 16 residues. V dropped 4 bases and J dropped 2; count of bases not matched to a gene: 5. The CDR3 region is CASSSDRAPGANVLTF. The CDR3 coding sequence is TGTGCCAGCAGTTCCGACAGGGCCCCTGGGGCCAACGTCCTGACTTTC.

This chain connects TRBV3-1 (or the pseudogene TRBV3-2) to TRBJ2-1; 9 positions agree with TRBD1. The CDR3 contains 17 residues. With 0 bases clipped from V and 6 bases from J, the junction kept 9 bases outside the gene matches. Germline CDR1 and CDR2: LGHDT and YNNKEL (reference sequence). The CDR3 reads CASSQEILGQGVNEQFF. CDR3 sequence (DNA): TGTGCCAGCAGCCAAGAAATATTGGGACAGGGTGTCAATGAGCAGTTCTTC.

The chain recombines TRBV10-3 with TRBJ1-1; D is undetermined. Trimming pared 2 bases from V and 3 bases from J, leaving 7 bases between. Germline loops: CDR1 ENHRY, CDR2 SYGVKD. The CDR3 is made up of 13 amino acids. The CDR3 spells CAISERGDTEAFF. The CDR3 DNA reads TGTGCCATCAGTGAGCGCGGGGACACTGAAGCTTTCTTT.

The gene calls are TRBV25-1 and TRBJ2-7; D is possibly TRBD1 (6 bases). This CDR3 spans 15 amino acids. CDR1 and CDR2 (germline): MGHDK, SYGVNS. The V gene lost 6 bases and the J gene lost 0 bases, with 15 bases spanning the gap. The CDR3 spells CASRNSGHSSYEQYF. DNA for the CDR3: TGTGCCAGCAGGAATTCGGGACACAGCTCCTACGAGCAGTACTTC.

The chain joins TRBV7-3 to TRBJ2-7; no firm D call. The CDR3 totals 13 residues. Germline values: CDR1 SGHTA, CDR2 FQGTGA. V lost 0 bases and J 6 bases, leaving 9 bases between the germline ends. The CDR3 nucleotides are TGTGCCAGCAGCTTAACATCCCCCAGCGAGCAGTACTTC. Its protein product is CASSLTSPSEQYF.

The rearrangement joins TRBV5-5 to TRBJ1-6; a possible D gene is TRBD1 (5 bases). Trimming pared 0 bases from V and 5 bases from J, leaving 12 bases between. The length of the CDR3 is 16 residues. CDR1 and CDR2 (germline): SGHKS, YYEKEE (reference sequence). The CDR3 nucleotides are TGTGCCAGCAGCTTGGCCCCCAGGGTGAATAATTCACCCCTCCACTTT. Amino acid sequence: CASSLAPRVNNSPLHF.

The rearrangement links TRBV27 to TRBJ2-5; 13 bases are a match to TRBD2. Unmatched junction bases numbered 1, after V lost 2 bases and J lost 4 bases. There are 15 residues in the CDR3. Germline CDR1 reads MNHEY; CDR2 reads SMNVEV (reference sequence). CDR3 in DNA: TGTGCCAGCAGTTTACGACTAGCGGGAGGAGAGACCCAGTACTTC. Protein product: CASSLRLAGGETQYF.

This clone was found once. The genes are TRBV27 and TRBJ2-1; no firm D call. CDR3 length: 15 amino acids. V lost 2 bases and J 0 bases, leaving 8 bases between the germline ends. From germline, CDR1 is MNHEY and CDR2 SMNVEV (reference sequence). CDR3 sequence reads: CASSLRESSYNEQFF. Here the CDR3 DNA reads TGTGCCAGCAGTTTACGCGAGAGCTCCTACAATGAGCAGTTCTTC.

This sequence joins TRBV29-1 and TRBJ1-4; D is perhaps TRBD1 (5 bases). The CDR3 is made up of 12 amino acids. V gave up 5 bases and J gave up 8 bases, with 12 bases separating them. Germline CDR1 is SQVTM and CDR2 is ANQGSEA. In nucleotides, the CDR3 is TGCAGCGTTATAGGGGTGGGGGAAAAACTGTTTTTT. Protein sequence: CSVIGVGEKLFF.

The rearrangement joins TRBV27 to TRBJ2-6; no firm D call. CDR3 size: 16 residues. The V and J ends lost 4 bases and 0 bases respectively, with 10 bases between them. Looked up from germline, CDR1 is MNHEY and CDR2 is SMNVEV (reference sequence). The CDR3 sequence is CASSSNFNSGANVLTF. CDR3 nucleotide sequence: TGTGCCAGCAGTTCGAACTTCAACTCTGGGGCCAACGTCCTGACTTTC.

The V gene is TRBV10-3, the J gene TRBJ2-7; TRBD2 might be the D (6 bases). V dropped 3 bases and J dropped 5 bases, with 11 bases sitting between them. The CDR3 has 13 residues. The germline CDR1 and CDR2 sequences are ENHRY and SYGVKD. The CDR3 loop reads CAISDSGEDEQYF. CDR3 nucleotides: TGTGCCATCAGTGACTCCGGGGAGGACGAGCAGTACTTC.

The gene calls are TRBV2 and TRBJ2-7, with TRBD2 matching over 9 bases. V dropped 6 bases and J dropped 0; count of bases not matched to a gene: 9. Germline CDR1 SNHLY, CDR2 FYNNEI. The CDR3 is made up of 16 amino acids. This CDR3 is CASRGGFSGSSYEQYF. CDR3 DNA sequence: TGTGCCAGCAGAGGGGGTTTTAGCGGGAGCTCCTACGAGCAGTACTTC.

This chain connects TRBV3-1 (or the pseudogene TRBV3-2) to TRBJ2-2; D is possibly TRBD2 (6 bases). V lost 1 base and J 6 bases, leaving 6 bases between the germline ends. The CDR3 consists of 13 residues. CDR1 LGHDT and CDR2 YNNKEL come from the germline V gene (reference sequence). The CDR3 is CASSQGEAGELFF. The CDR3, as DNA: TGTGCCAGCAGCCAAGGGGAGGCCGGGGAGCTGTTTTTT.

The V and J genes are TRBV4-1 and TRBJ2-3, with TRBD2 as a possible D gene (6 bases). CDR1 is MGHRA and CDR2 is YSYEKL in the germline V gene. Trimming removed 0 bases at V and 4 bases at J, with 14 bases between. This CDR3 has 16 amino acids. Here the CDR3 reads CASSQDISGGADTQYF. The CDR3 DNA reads TGCGCCAGCAGCCAAGATATTAGCGGAGGGGCAGATACGCAGTATTTT.

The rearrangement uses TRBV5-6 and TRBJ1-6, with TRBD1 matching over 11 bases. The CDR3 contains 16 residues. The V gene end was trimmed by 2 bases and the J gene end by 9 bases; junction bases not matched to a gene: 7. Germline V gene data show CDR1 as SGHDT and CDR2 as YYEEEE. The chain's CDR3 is CASSLMGQGGISPLHF. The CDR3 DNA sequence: TGTGCCAGCAGCTTAATGGGACAGGGGGGGATTTCACCCCTCCACTTT.

DNA for the CDR3: TGTGCCAGCAGCGTAGGACTAGCGGGAGGGACGAGTGGGCAGTTCTTC. Translation gives CASSVGLAGGTSGQFF. The chain carries TRBV9 and TRBJ2-1, with 14 positions matching TRBD2. The germline CDR1 and CDR2 sequences are SGDLS and YYNGEE. V lost 0 bases to trimming and J lost 12 bases; unmatched junction nucleotides: 8. The CDR3 is made up of 16 amino acids. Variable domain in full (rest from reference TRBV9 and TRBJ2-1): DSGVTQTPKHLITATGQRVTLRCSPRSGDLSVYWYQQSLDQGLQFLIQYYNGEERAKGNILERFSAQQFPDLHSELNLSSLELGDSALYFCASSVGLAGGTSGQFFGPGTRLTVL.

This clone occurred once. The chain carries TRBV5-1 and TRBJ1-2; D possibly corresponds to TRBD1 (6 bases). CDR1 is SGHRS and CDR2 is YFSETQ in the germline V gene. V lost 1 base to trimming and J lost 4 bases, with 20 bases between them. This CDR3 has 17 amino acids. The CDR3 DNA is TGCGCCAGCAGCTTGCGGGGGGCAGCGAGTGAGGTCTATGGCTACACCTTC. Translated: CASSLRGAASEVYGYTF.

In DNA, the CDR3 is TGTGCCACCAGTGATTTGTCAGGGGGCGATATCGGGGAGCTGTTTTTT. Residues: CATSDLSGGDIGELFF. J is TRBJ2-2 and V is TRBV24-1; TRBD1 matches 8 bases. Germline CDR1 and CDR2: KGHDR and SFDVKD. V shed 0 bases and J 7 bases; nucleotides not matched to a gene: 6. The CDR3 spans 16 residues.

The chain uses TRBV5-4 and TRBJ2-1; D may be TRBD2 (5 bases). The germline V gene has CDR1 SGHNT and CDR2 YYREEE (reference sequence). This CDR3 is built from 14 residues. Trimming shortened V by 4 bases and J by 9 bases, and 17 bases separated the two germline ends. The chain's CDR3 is CASSEQTLGIEQFF. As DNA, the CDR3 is TGTGCCAGCAGCGAACAAACCCTCGGGATTGAGCAGTTCTTC.

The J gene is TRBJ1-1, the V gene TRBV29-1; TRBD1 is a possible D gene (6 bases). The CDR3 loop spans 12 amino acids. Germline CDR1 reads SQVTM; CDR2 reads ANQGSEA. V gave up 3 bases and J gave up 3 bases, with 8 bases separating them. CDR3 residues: CSVEGAHTEAFF. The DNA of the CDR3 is TGCAGCGTTGAGGGGGCGCACACTGAAGCTTTCTTT.

CDR3 residues: CASSSPTEGLYEQYF. In nucleotides, the CDR3 is TGTGCCAGCAGCTCACCTACGGAGGGTTTGTACGAGCAGTACTTC. V is TRBV16 and J is TRBJ2-7; possible D gene TRBD2, 6 bases. The V end lost 5 bases, the J end lost 4 bases, and 18 bases lay between the germline ends. Germline V gene lookup returns CDR1 KGHSY and CDR2 FQNENV. The length of the CDR3 is 15 residues.

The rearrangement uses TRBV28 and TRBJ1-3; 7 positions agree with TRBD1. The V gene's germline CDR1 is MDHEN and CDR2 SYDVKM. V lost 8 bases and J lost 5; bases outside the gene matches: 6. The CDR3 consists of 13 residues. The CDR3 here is CASYTGVRNTIYF. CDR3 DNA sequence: TGTGCCAGCTATACAGGGGTCAGAAACACCATATATTTT.

CDR3 bases: TGTGCCAGCCATTACGGGGGGGAAGGCTACACCTTC. It specifies CASHYGGEGYTF. This rearrangement joins TRBV2 to TRBJ1-2, with D possibly matching TRBD1 (5 bases). V dropped 8 bases and J dropped 8 bases, with 15 bases sitting between them. The CDR3 totals 12 residues. The germline V gene encodes CDR1 SNHLY and CDR2 FYNNEI.